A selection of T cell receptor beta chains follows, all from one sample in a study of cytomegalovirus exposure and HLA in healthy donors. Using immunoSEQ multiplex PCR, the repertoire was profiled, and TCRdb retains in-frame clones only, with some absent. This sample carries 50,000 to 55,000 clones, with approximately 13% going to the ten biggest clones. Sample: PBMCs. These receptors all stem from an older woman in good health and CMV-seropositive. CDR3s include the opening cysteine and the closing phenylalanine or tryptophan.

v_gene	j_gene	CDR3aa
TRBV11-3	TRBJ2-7	CASSFTGTSNEQYF
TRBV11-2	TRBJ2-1	CASSIPSAGGHNEQFF
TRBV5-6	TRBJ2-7	CASSLVSYRSYEQYF
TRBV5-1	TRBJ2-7	CASSSLGTGGYEQYF
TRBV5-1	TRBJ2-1	CASSLNGQGYNEQFF
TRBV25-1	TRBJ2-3	CASSVKSGGGQNTQYF
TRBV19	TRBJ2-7	CASSIVSGYEQYF
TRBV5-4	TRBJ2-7	CASSLAGSLSYEQYF
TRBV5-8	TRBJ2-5	CASSLGAWETQYF
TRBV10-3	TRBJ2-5	CAISPGTGGGETQYF
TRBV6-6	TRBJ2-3	CATSGGTDTQYF
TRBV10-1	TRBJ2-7	CASRLPGQAYEQYF